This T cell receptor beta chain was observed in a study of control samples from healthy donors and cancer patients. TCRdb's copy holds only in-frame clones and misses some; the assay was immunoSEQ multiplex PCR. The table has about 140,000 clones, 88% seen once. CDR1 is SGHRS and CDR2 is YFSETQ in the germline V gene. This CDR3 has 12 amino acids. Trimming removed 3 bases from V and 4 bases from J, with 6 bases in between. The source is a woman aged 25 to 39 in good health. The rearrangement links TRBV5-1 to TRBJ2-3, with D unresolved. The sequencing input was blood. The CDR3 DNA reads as TGCGCCAGCAGCTCTCTATCAGATACGCAGTATTTT. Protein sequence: CASSSLSDTQYF. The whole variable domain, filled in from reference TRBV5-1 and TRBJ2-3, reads KAGVTQTPRYLIKTRGQQVTLSCSPISGHRSVSWYQQTPGQGLQFLFEYFSETQRNKGNFPGRFSGRQFSNSRSEMNVSTLELGDSALYLCASSSLSDTQYFGPGTRLTVL.